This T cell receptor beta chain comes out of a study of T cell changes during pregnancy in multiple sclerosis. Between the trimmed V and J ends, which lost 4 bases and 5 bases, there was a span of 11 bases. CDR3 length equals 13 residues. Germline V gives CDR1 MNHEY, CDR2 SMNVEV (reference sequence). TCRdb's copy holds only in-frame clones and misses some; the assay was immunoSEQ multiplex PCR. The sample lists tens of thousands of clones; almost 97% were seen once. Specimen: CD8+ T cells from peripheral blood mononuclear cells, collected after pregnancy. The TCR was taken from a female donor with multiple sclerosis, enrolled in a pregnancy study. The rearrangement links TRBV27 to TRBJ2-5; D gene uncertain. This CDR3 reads CASSSRLGETQYF. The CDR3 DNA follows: TGTGCCAGCAGTTCCCGCCTCGGGGAGACCCAGTACTTC.